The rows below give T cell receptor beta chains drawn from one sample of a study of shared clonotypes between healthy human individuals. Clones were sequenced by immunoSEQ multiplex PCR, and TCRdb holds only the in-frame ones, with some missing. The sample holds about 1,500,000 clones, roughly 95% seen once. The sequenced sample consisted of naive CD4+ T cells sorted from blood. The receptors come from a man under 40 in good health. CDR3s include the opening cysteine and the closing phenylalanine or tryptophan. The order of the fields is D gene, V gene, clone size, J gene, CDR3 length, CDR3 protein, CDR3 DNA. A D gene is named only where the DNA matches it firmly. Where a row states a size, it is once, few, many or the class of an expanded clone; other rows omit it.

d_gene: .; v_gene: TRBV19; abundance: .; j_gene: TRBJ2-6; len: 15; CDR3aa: CASSIASSGANVLTF; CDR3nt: TGTGCCAGTAGTATTGCCAGCTCTGGGGCCAACGTCCTGACTTTC
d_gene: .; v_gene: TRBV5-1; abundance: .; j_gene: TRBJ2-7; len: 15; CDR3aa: CASSLRTGPTYEQYF; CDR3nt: TGCGCCAGCAGCTTGCGGACGGGACCGACCTACGAGCAGTACTTC
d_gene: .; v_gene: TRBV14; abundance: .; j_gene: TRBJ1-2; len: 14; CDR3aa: CASSQGLPNYGYTF; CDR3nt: TGTGCCAGCAGCCAAGGGCTACCTAACTATGGCTACACCTTC
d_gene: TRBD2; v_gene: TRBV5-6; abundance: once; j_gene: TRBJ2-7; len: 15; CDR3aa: CASSWVRTGGYEQYF; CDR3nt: TGTGCCAGCAGCTGGGTCCGTACGGGGGGATACGAGCAGTACTTC
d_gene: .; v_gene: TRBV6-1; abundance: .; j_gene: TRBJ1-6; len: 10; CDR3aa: CASSELALHF; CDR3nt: TGTGCCAGCAGTGAACTGGCCCTCCACTTT
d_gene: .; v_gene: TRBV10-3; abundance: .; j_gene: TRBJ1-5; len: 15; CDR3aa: CAISEGNRGNQPQHF; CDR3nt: TGTGCCATCAGTGAGGGGAATAGGGGCAATCAGCCCCAGCATTTT
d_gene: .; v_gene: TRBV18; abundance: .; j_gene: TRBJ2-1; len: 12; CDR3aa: CAGSPGHNEQFF; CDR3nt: TGTGCCGGCTCTCCAGGCCACAATGAGCAGTTCTTC
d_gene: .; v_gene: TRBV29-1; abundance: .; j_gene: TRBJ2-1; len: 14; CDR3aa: CSVARVILDNEQFF; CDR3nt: TGCAGCGTTGCCAGGGTAATTTTGGATAATGAGCAGTTCTTC
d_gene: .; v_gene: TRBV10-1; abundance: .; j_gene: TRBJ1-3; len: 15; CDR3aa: CASRRSAQIGNTIYF; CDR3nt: TGCGCCAGCAGAAGGTCAGCCCAAATTGGAAACACCATATATTTT
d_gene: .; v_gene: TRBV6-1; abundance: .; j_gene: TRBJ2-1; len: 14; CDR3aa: CASSDGGSYNEQFF; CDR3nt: TGTGCCAGCAGTGATGGGGGCTCCTACAATGAGCAGTTCTTC
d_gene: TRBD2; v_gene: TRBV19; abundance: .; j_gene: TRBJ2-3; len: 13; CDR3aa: CASSGLATDTQYF; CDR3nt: TGTGCCAGTTCGGGACTAGCCACAGATACGCAGTATTTT
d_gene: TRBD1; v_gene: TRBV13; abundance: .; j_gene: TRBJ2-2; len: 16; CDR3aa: CASSYGQGRVTGELFF; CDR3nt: TGTGCCAGCAGCTATGGACAGGGAAGAGTCACCGGGGAGCTGTTTTTT
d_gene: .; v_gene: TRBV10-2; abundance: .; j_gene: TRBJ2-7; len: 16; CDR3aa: CASNGFGQVQTYEQYF; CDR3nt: TGCGCCAGCAATGGGTTCGGCCAGGTCCAGACCTACGAGCAGTACTTC
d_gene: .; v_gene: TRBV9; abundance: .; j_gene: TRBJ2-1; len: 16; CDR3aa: CASSVAGLPGVTEQFF; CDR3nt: TGTGCCAGCAGCGTAGCTGGGTTACCGGGGGTCACTGAGCAGTTCTTC
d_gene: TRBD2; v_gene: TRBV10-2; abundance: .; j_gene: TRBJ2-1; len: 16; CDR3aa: CARTGTSGSGGNEQFF; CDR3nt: TGCGCCAGGACCGGGACTAGCGGGAGCGGGGGGAATGAGCAGTTCTTC
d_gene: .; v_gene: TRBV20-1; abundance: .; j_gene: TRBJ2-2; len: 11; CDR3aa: CSAINTGELFF; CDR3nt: TGCAGTGCTATTAACACCGGGGAGCTGTTTTTT
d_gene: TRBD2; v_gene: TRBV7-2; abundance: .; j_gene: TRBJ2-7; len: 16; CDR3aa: CASSLRISGNPYEQYF; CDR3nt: TGTGCCAGCAGCTTACGCATCAGCGGGAATCCCTACGAGCAGTACTTC